This is a list of T cell receptor beta chains from one sample in a study of T-cell reconstitution after alpha-beta-depleted transplantation in children. TCRdb called the PCR reads again in MiXCR, with one record for every CDR3 protein. The sample consists of about 460,000 distinct CDR3 sequences, roughly 11% of them appearing once. The material was PBMCs, mostly from graft donor cells, obtained 180 days after TCRalphabeta/CD19-depleted stem cell transplant. Receptor source: a female patient between 2 and 15 years old who had a stem cell transplant for aplastic anemia, so the T cells may come from the graft donor. The CDR3 runs from the conserved cysteine through the conserved F or W. The order of the fields is V gene, J gene, CDR3 protein.

V gene: TRBV4-3
J gene: TRBJ2-4
CDR3 protein: CASSQWTGSKNIQYF

V gene: TRBV20-1
J gene: TRBJ1-5
CDR3 protein: CSARRDRGNQPQHF

V gene: TRBV6-5
J gene: TRBJ1-1
CDR3 protein: CASSIQGLNTEAFF

V gene: TRBV24-1
J gene: TRBJ2-6
CDR3 protein: CATSGVSSGANVLTF

V gene: TRBV6-2/TRBV6-3
J gene: TRBJ2-5
CDR3 protein: CATRTDRGPETQYF

V gene: TRBV6-1
J gene: TRBJ2-1
CDR3 protein: CASSELPPGTGGFNEQFF

V gene: TRBV7-2
J gene: TRBJ1-4
CDR3 protein: CASSLTGRTNEKLFF

V gene: TRBV12-3/TRBV12-4
J gene: TRBJ2-7
CDR3 protein: CASSKFYEQYF

V gene: TRBV19
J gene: TRBJ2-6
CDR3 protein: CASSIAASSGANVLTF

V gene: TRBV6-2/TRBV6-3
J gene: TRBJ2-1
CDR3 protein: CASSLDWLAGYNEQFF

V gene: TRBV7-2
J gene: TRBJ1-3
CDR3 protein: CASSLYRPGPGNTIYF

V gene: TRBV28
J gene: TRBJ2-2
CDR3 protein: CASSLEGGHWSGELFF

V gene: TRBV28
J gene: TRBJ2-2
CDR3 protein: CASIAVARGSRADTGELFF

V gene: TRBV9
J gene: TRBJ2-3
CDR3 protein: CASSVLGTPGDTQYF

V gene: TRBV5-1
J gene: TRBJ2-5
CDR3 protein: CASRGSPQETQYF

V gene: TRBV12-3/TRBV12-4
J gene: TRBJ2-6
CDR3 protein: CASTVRGRYSGANVLTF

V gene: TRBV20-1
J gene: TRBJ2-1
CDR3 protein: CSAPGLAGLSYNEQFF

V gene: TRBV4-2
J gene: TRBJ1-2
CDR3 protein: CASSHPDRAEGYTF

V gene: TRBV9
J gene: TRBJ2-6
CDR3 protein: CASSFTLRSTSGANVLTF

V gene: TRBV7-2
J gene: TRBJ1-6
CDR3 protein: CASNPYPGQGANSPLHF

V gene: TRBV20-1
J gene: TRBJ2-3
CDR3 protein: CSAPAARLASRDTQYF

V gene: TRBV6-2/TRBV6-3
J gene: TRBJ2-3
CDR3 protein: CASTASTTHDTQYF

V gene: TRBV19
J gene: TRBJ2-4
CDR3 protein: CASSIWEGLTGVQNIQYF

V gene: TRBV7-9
J gene: TRBJ1-1
CDR3 protein: CASSLIWGRERTEAFF

V gene: TRBV19
J gene: TRBJ1-2
CDR3 protein: CASSIDDGRRQGYTF

V gene: TRBV18
J gene: TRBJ2-3
CDR3 protein: CASSPSFPSTDTQYF

V gene: TRBV29-1
J gene: TRBJ2-1
CDR3 protein: CSVEDLRTSGIYNEQFF

V gene: TRBV15
J gene: TRBJ2-7
CDR3 protein: CATSRDAGEYEQYF

V gene: TRBV20-1
J gene: TRBJ2-6
CDR3 protein: CSASQGNAGANVLTF

V gene: TRBV6-1
J gene: TRBJ1-3
CDR3 protein: CASSVGTVSGNTIYF

V gene: TRBV5-1
J gene: TRBJ2-1
CDR3 protein: CASSFGGDYNEQFF

V gene: TRBV7-8
J gene: TRBJ2-2
CDR3 protein: CASSFLAGAGTGELFF

V gene: TRBV24-1
J gene: TRBJ2-1
CDR3 protein: CATSELTSGEQFF

V gene: TRBV5-1
J gene: TRBJ2-3
CDR3 protein: CASSLAYSLNTDTQYF

V gene: TRBV3-1
J gene: TRBJ2-2
CDR3 protein: CATSQLTGFANTGELFF

V gene: TRBV9
J gene: TRBJ2-7
CDR3 protein: CASSVDLAGGYEQYF

V gene: TRBV5-1
J gene: TRBJ2-2
CDR3 protein: CASSLGGQSNTGELFF

V gene: TRBV3-1
J gene: TRBJ2-2
CDR3 protein: CASSQFGQYTGELFF

V gene: TRBV9
J gene: TRBJ2-1
CDR3 protein: CASSVSDGSSYNEQFF

V gene: TRBV12-3/TRBV12-4
J gene: TRBJ2-1
CDR3 protein: CASSLATLQPYNEQFF

V gene: TRBV25-1
J gene: TRBJ2-5
CDR3 protein: CASSELGGQFFEETQYF

V gene: TRBV10-3
J gene: TRBJ2-5
CDR3 protein: CAISDHSSGTSVGTQYF

V gene: TRBV5-1
J gene: TRBJ2-1
CDR3 protein: CASSFPGRDSYNEQFF

V gene: TRBV11-2
J gene: TRBJ2-7
CDR3 protein: CASSIPGGTQYEQYF

V gene: TRBV13
J gene: TRBJ1-1
CDR3 protein: CASSLERRLAFF

V gene: TRBV12-3/TRBV12-4
J gene: TRBJ2-2
CDR3 protein: CASSLGQVLNTGELFF

V gene: TRBV18
J gene: TRBJ2-1
CDR3 protein: CASSPLHQASSYNEQFF

V gene: TRBV30
J gene: TRBJ1-4
CDR3 protein: CAWSGTGVGEKLFF

V gene: TRBV6-5
J gene: TRBJ1-5
CDR3 protein: CASSYSMAGDQPQHF

V gene: TRBV24-1
J gene: TRBJ2-7
CDR3 protein: CAISSKGRRVEQYF

V gene: TRBV7-9
J gene: TRBJ2-7
CDR3 protein: CASSGSRYEQYF

V gene: TRBV7-2
J gene: TRBJ2-7
CDR3 protein: CASSLPGLGFYEQYF

V gene: TRBV28
J gene: TRBJ2-7
CDR3 protein: CASSQRTDEQYF

V gene: TRBV12-3/TRBV12-4
J gene: TRBJ1-4
CDR3 protein: CASSLGGSLGGKLFF

V gene: TRBV18
J gene: TRBJ1-2
CDR3 protein: CASSPGTGHAGYTF

V gene: TRBV7-9
J gene: TRBJ1-1
CDR3 protein: CASSLALRGEAFF

V gene: TRBV10-3
J gene: TRBJ1-1
CDR3 protein: CAISGTGRNTEAFF

V gene: TRBV19
J gene: TRBJ1-5
CDR3 protein: CASSPRQGYSNQPQHF